This entry describes one T cell receptor beta chain. What it recognizes is unknown. There are 15 residues in the CDR3. The V and J ends lost 6 bases and 0 bases, in that order; junction bases with no gene match: 6. Per the germline V gene, CDR1 is MNHNY and CDR2 is SVGAGI (reference sequence). Method: immunoSEQ multiplex PCR; TCRdb's copy keeps in-frame clones and lacks some. The repertoire consists of approximately 140,000 clones, with about 90% occurring once and the leading ten covering less than 5.5%. This specimen comes from a study of T cell responses to AZD1222 COVID-19 vaccine. Study conclusions and caveats: The study sampled repertoires only after the peak T cell response.

The chain couples TRBV6-6 to TRBJ2-7; 9 bases are shared with TRBD1. Source: peripheral blood, taken on day 0 of AZD1222 vaccination. This TCR came from an adult in good health. The CDR3 DNA sequence: TGTGCCAGCAGCATATCGACAGGGGGCTCCTACGAGCAGTACTTC. It specifies CASSISTGGSYEQYF.